The T cell receptor beta chain described here comes from a study of blood T cell repertoires in COVID-19. On the study more broadly: PBMCs, B-cell-depleted T cells, or T cells were the source of the cDNA or gDNA that made up the material.

This clone showed up just a few times. Across about two dozen US areas, participants ranged in age from roughly 18 to 95 years. Using immunoSEQ multiplex PCR, the repertoire was profiled, and TCRdb retains in-frame clones only, with some absent. The sample holds over 110,000 clones, roughly 84% seen once. Trimming stripped 3 bases from V and 5 bases from J, with 16 bases between. The germline gives CDR1 SGHAT, CDR2 FQNNGV. The CDR3 runs 15 residues. The chain couples TRBV11-2 to TRBJ1-2, with D possibly matching TRBD1 (6 bases). The receptor's source is a man between 50 and 59 years old in a cohort exposed to, infected with or recovered from COVID-19 (not recorded which). The source material was PBMCs or T cells enriched from blood (not recorded which). The CDR3 reads CASSLNRQAYYGYTF. The DNA for the CDR3 is TGTGCCAGCAGCTTGAACCGACAGGCCTATTATGGCTACACCTTC.